This TCR beta chain was identified during a study of blood T cell repertoires in COVID-19 (dated by TCRdb to the early 2020s). A note on the overall study: Collaborator samples came from the United States, Italy and Spain and covered acute and convalescent phases of COVID-19. The prospective study material was composed of cDNA or gDNA derived from T cells, B-cell-depleted T cells, or PBMCs. The dataset comprised deeply sampled blood TCRbeta repertoires from subjects exposed to, actively infected with, or recovered from COVID-19. The repertoires were made available in a free public database intended to serve as a resource for research on the immune response to SARS-CoV-2. The samples were drawn from the first 160 participants of the ongoing ImmuneRACE study and from about 1,200 subjects provided by 6 global collaborators. Sample metadata almost always included a de-identified subject ID, COVID-19 status, age in years and sex. Where available, HLA class I and class II types were taken from metadata supplied by the sample provider and were not determined by assay-based typing. Paper-wide results and their limitations: The amount of clinical and demographic metadata varied by source and participant and was provided uncurated.

One collaborating source in Seattle enrolled patients during active infection and followed them longitudinally through the course of disease. The collaborating institutions used their own protocols to collect whole blood in K2EDTA tubes. Collaborator samples were shipped for TCRbeta analysis as frozen whole blood, isolated PBMCs, or DNA extracted from either sample type. V is reduced by 3 bases and J by 7 bases, leaving a spacing of 25 bases between them. Taken from cysteine to phenylalanine, the CDR3 has 17 residues. Only the CDR3 DNA stays, 51 bases, in frame from base 1. CDR1 and CDR2, looked up from the germline V gene (reference sequence), are PRHDT and FYEKMQ. TCRbeta CDR3 regions were amplified from genomic DNA using the immunoSEQ Assay, a bias-controlled multiplex PCR. In the authors' own workflow: Nucleated cell counts per sample were estimated from amplification of reference gene primers within the assay. To quantify the absolute abundance of each unique TCRbeta CDR3 rearrangement, sequence reads were collapsed and filtered. For each sample, productive Simpson clonality was calculated as the square root of Simpson's diversity index over productive rearrangements. Not all clones reach the TCRdb copy of this immuneACCESS table, which keeps in-frame sequences only. Checked studies attribute under half of the gap to unresolved V genes and leave the rest unexplained. That table gives V, J and clone size, and the DNA gave D and trimming. This sample lists about 95,000 clones; under 90% were detected once. The leading ten clones occupy 4.5% to 6.5% of the sample.

The count of this clone is one. Its antigen remains unidentified. No qualities accompany the bases; no much larger clone lies one base away. The sample was peripheral blood. Here the chain combines TRBV13 and TRBJ2-7; possibly the D gene is TRBD2, per 6 matching bases. This receptor was identified in a man aged 55 to 70 with COVID-19, enrolled during active disease. For the CDR3, the sequence is CASSFGPRGSNYLEQYF. Read as DNA, the sequence is TGTGCCAGCAGCTTTGGTCCGCGGGGATCCAATTACTTGGAGCAGTACTTC.